The 16 T cell receptor beta chains listed next were all sequenced from one sample in a study of technical replicates of blood from a handful of donors. Generated by immunoSEQ multiplex PCR, the TCRdb table keeps only in-frame clones and is missing some. The sample lists about 14,000 clones, 80% occurring once. The specimen sequenced was PBMCs. The receptors shown here come from a human donor in good health.

This chain connects TRBV28 to TRBJ1-6; tentatively, D is TRBD1 (6 bases). This CDR3 spans 14 amino acids. Deletions cut 1 base from V and 9 bases from J, with 10 bases between. From germline, CDR1 is MDHEN and CDR2 SYDVKM. For the CDR3, the DNA is TGTGCCAGCAGTTTATCAGGGGTAGGTTCACCCCTCCACTTT. This encodes CASSLSGVGSPLHF.

The chain carries TRBV10-3 and TRBJ1-1, with D unresolved. Germline CDR1 reads ENHRY; CDR2 reads SYGVKD. The ends were cut back, 0 bases at V and 5 bases at J, with 4 bases in the middle. The CDR3 runs to 12 residues. The CDR3 protein is CAISESRTEAFF. The CDR3 nucleotides are TGTGCCATCAGTGAGTCACGGACTGAAGCTTTCTTT.

V gene TRBV7-2 combines with J gene TRBJ1-2, with TRBD1 matching over 9 bases. The V gene end was trimmed by 1 base and the J gene end by 8 bases; junction bases not matched to a gene: 8. The length of the CDR3 is 15 residues. Germline values: CDR1 SGHTA, CDR2 FQGNSA. The CDR3, as DNA: TGTGCCAGCAGCTTAGGAGGGGGACAGGGTAAAGGCTACACCTTC. Protein sequence: CASSLGGGQGKGYTF.

This chain links TRBV7-2 with TRBJ2-7; tentatively, D is TRBD1 (5 bases). This CDR3 has 12 amino acids. Trimming shortened V by 6 bases and J by 6 bases, and 12 bases separated the two germline ends. Germline CDR1 and CDR2: SGHTA and FQGNSA. CDR3 DNA: TGTGCCAGCAGTTCATATCAGGGCGAGCAGTACTTC. Encoded protein: CASSSYQGEQYF.

The chain joins TRBV7-9 to TRBJ2-7; D is unclear. The CDR3 totals 13 residues. Germline CDR1 is SEHNR and CDR2 is FQNEAQ (reference sequence). Trimming cost V 6 bases and J 6 bases, with 15 bases left between them. CDR3 nucleotide sequence: TGTGCCAGCAGTTTTCCCGGAGCAACCGAGCAGTACTTC. Its protein is CASSFPGATEQYF. Drawing the rest from reference TRBV7-9 and TRBJ2-7, the complete variable domain is DTGVSQNPRHKITKRGQNVTFRCDPISEHNRLYWYRQTLGQGPEFLTYFQNEAQLEKSRLLSDRFSAERPKGSFSTLEIQRTEQGDSAMYLCASSFPGATEQYFGPGTRLTVT.

This clone showed up just once. The genes are TRBV18 and TRBJ2-3, with TRBD2 identical over 9 bases. V lost 2 bases, J lost 4 bases, and 7 bases stayed unmatched. CDR3 length: 16 residues. Germline V gene lookup returns CDR1 KGHSH and CDR2 LQKENI. The CDR3 bases are TGTGCCAGCTCACCAATTTCCGGACTAGCGCCAGATACGCAGTATTTT. This translates into CASSPISGLAPDTQYF.

The chain is built from TRBV7-2 and TRBJ2-5, with TRBD1 as a possible D gene (8 bases). The CDR3 covers 16 residues. Germline assignment: CDR1 SGHTA and CDR2 FQGNSA. The ends were cut back, 4 bases at V and 2 bases at J, with 17 bases in the middle. CDR3 in amino acids: CASSSGGTGSQETQYF. For the CDR3, the DNA is TGTGCCAGCAGCTCCGGGGGGACAGGATCTCAAGAGACCCAGTACTTC.

The J gene is TRBJ2-7, the V gene TRBV4-2; tentatively, D is TRBD2 (6 bases). Germline CDR1 is LGHNA and CDR2 is YNFKEQ. V dropped 0 bases and J dropped 6 bases, with 18 bases sitting between them. There are 16 residues in the CDR3. CDR3: CASSQEKAATGGEQYF. DNA for the CDR3: TGTGCCAGCAGCCAAGAAAAGGCGGCTACCGGGGGCGAGCAGTACTTC.

This clone was picked up one time. The junction departs from germline at one end; a sequencing error may be responsible. The chain combines TRBV6-5 with TRBJ2-3, with D maybe TRBD1 (5 bases). The CDR3 spans 14 residues. Germline loops: CDR1 MNHEY, CDR2 SVGAGI. CDR3 loop: CATSLGLGVNTQYF. In nucleotides, the CDR3 is TGTGCCACCAGTCTGGGTTTAGGGGTAAATACGCAGTATTTT.

This clone has just a few counts. The chain's CDR3 is CASSGGAETGELFF. In DNA, the CDR3 is TGTGCCAGCAGTGGCGGGGCGGAAACCGGGGAGCTGTTTTTT. This chain joins TRBV6-1 and TRBJ2-2, with a tentative D call TRBD2 (6 bases). The germline V gene encodes CDR1 MNHNS and CDR2 SASEGT. The CDR3 has 14 residues. V lost 4 bases and J lost 5, with 11 bases in between.

The rearrangement links TRBV7-8 to TRBJ2-5, with a possible D match to TRBD1 (5 bases). The V gene's germline CDR1 is SGHVS and CDR2 FQNEAQ. V gave up 3 bases and J gave up 5 bases, with 22 bases separating them. The CDR3 is made up of 17 amino acids. CDR3 region: CASSFTPAGRTPETQYF. The CDR3 region has the DNA TGTGCCAGCAGCTTTACCCCAGCCGGAAGGACACCCGAGACCCAGTACTTC.

The genes are TRBV6-1 and TRBJ2-7, with 8 positions matching TRBD2. Looked up from germline, CDR1 is MNHNS and CDR2 is SASEGT. Trimming cost V 4 bases and J 0 bases; bases outside gene matches: 2. The CDR3 runs 14 residues. In DNA, the CDR3 is TGTGCCAGCAGTGCGGGGGGGACCTCCTACGAGCAGTACTTC. This encodes CASSAGGTSYEQYF.

V is TRBV5-1 and J is TRBJ2-2; tentative D call: TRBD2 (6 bases). V gave up 2 bases and J gave up 7 bases, with 9 bases separating them. CDR1 is SGHRS and CDR2 is YFSETQ in the germline V gene. The length of the CDR3 is 13 residues. In DNA form, the CDR3 reads TGCGCCAGCAGCTTCCCGGAGGGCGGGGAGCTGTTTTTT. It is translated as CASSFPEGGELFF.

J is TRBJ1-1 and V is TRBV10-3, with 9 positions matching TRBD1. The germline CDR1 and CDR2 sequences are ENHRY and SYGVKD. J lost 3 bases, V lost 7 bases, and 6 bases had no gene match. This CDR3 has 14 residues. CDR3 residues: CAITGTGKDTEAFF. The CDR3 coding sequence is TGTGCCATCACCGGGACAGGGAAGGACACTGAAGCTTTCTTT.

The chain links TRBV30 to TRBJ2-1, with 14 positions matching TRBD2. The ends lost 0 bases at V and 7 bases at J; junction bases unmatched: 11. The CDR3 is 18 residues long. Germline lookup yields CDR1 GTSNPN and CDR2 SVGIG (reference sequence). CDR3 sequence: CAWSVGGTSGSPENEQFF. Here the CDR3 DNA reads TGTGCCTGGAGTGTGGGTGGGACTAGCGGGAGCCCTGAGAATGAGCAGTTCTTC. The whole variable domain, filled in from reference TRBV30 and TRBJ2-1, reads SQTIHQWPATLVQPVGSPLSLECTVEGTSNPNLYWYRQAAGRGLQLLFYSVGIGQISSEVPQNLSASRPQDRQFILSSKKLLLSDSGFYLCAWSVGGTSGSPENEQFFGPGTRLTVL.

The chain is built from TRBV5-1 and TRBJ1-4; D not certain. This CDR3 contains 16 residues. Trimming removed 0 bases from V and 7 bases from J, with 16 bases in between. Germline V lookup: CDR1 SGHRS, CDR2 YFSETQ. The CDR3 DNA sequence: TGCGCCAGCAGCTTGGGGGAATTGAGTAGCGGTGAAAAACTGTTTTTT. This gives the protein CASSLGELSSGEKLFF.